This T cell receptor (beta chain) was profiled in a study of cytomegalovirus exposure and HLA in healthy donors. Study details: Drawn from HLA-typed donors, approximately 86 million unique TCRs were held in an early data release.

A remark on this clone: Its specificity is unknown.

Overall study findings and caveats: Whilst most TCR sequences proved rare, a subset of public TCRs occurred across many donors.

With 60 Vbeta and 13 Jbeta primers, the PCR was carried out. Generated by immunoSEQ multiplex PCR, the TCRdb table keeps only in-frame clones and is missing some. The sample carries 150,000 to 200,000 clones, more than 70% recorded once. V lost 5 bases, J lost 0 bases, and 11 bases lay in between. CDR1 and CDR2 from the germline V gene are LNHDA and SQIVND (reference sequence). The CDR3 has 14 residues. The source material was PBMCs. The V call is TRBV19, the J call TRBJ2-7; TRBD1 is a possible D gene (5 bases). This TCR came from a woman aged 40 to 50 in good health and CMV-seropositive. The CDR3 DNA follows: TGTGCCAGTAGTCCTTCAGGGTTCTCCTACGAGCAGTACTTC. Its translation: CASSPSGFSYEQYF.